This T cell receptor beta chain was sequenced for a study of Ad26.COV2.S vaccination and SARS-CoV-2 variants. Background on the study: Dosing was one shot or two shots 56 days apart.

Study-level findings and limits: Assessments of TCR breadth and depth may have underestimated the total T cell responses. Those who received vaccine or placebo ended up with similar non-spike TCR breadth. Vaccinees displayed broader spike-specific TCR repertoires than placebo recipients.

V trimming: 5 bases; J trimming: 0 bases; junction bases outside the gene matches: 3. The germline V gene has CDR1 MNHEY and CDR2 SVGEGT. CDR3 length: 15 amino acids. Treatment meaning: 19 received Ad26.COV2.S at low or high dose, single or two shots; 5 received placebo; per-sample allocation not given. The samples date from day 63 after the first vaccine or placebo injection. Details on this clone: The antigen remains unidentified.

Sequenced by immunoSEQ multiplex PCR; TCRdb stores in-frame clones only, minus some. The data show about 350,000 clones, about 87% seen once. V and J are TRBV6-2 or TRBV6-3 and TRBJ1-5; 8 bases map to TRBD1. Specimen: peripheral blood, collected in a trial of Ad26.COV2.S vaccine versus placebo. The receptor was isolated from a person between 18 and 65 years old who received the Ad26.COV2.S COVID-19 vaccine or a placebo. DNA of the CDR3: TGTGCCAGCAGTGGACAGGGTTATAGCAATCAGCCCCAGCATTTT. Encoded protein: CASSGQGYSNQPQHF.